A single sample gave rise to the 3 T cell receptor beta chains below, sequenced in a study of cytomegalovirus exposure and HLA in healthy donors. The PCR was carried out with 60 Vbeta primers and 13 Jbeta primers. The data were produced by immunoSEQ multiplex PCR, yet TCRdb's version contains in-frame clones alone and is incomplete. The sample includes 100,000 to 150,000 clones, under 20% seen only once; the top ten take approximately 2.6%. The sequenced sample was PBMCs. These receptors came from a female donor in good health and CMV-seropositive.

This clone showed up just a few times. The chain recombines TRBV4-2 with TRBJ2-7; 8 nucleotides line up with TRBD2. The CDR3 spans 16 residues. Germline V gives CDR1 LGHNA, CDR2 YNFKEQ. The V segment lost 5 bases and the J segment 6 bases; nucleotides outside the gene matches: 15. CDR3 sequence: CASSTRTAGGFREQYF. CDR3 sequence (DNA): TGTGCCAGCAGCACCCGTACGGCGGGAGGCTTCCGCGAGCAGTACTTC.

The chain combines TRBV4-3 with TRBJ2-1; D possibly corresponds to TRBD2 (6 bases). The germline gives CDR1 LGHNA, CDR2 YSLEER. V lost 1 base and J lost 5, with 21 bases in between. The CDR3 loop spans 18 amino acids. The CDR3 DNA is TGCGCCAGCAGCCAAGTTTGGGGGGAAGGATGGCTCGACAATGAGCAGTTCTTC. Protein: CASSQVWGEGWLDNEQFF.

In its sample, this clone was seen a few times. The CDR3 nucleotides read TGTGCCAGCAGTTCGCCTGCTCCAAGTAGCGGGGGGCTTCCAGATACGCAGTATTTT. Translated, it gives CASSSPAPSSGGLPDTQYF. The rearrangement links TRBV28 to TRBJ2-3; TRBD2 agrees at 10 bases. The CDR3 consists of 19 residues. V was pared by 4 bases and J by 4 bases, with 17 bases of the junction left unmatched. Germline loops: CDR1 MDHEN, CDR2 SYDVKM.